A selection of T cell receptor beta chains follows, all from one sample in a study of OX40 agonist ivuxolimab in advanced cancers. Only in-frame clones appear in the TCRdb table, and some are missing; sequencing was by immunoSEQ multiplex PCR. The table has 50,000 to 60,000 clones, 70% to 90% seen once. The starting material was CD4+ or CD8+ T cells sorted from blood, obtained in a trial of the OX40 agonist ivuxolimab. The origin of the receptors is an adult with an advanced solid tumor such as melanoma, head and neck, liver or kidney cancer. Both conserved end residues are part of each CDR3. D genes are given only for firm matches. Clone size is shown for a subset of rows, as once, few, many or a class of expanded clone.

d_gene	len	j_gene	abundance	v_gene	CDR3aa	CDR3nt
-	14	TRBJ1-1	-	TRBV7-9	CASSLAQPNTEAFF	TGTGCCAGCAGCTTAGCCCAGCCCAACACTGAAGCTTTCTTT
-	14	TRBJ1-5	-	TRBV6-5	CACRQIHSNQPQHF	TGTGCCTGTAGACAGATCCATAGCAATCAGCCCCAGCATTTT
TRBD2	14	TRBJ2-5	-	TRBV10-2	CASSFSGRRETQYF	TGCGCCAGCAGTTTTAGCGGGAGAAGAGAGACCCAGTACTTC
-	14	TRBJ1-1	-	TRBV4-1	CACTTEGRGTEAFF	TGCGCCTGCACCACGGAGGGGAGGGGGACTGAAGCTTTCTTT
TRBD1	15	TRBJ1-1	-	TRBV11-3	CASSLGQGTNTEAFF	TGTGCCAGCAGCTTAGGACAGGGGACTAACACTGAAGCTTTCTTT
TRBD1	12	TRBJ2-7	few	TRBV7-9	CASSLTGDEQYF	TGTGCCAGCAGCCTTACAGGGGACGAGCAGTACTTC
-	11	TRBJ2-7	-	TRBV5-1	CASSREYEQYF	TGCGCCAGCAGCAGAGAATACGAGCAGTACTTC
-	14	TRBJ1-6	-	TRBV6-5	CASKIDSYNSPLHF	TGTGCCAGCAAGATCGATAGCTATAATTCACCCCTCCACTTT
-	15	TRBJ1-4	-	TRBV18	CASSPSTVEVEKLFF	TGTGCCAGCTCACCGTCGACTGTGGAAGTTGAAAAACTGTTTTTT
-	21	TRBJ2-5	-	TRBV21-1	CASSKEGPRTMVQAGEETQYF	TGTGCCAGCAGCAAAGAGGGCCCACGGACTATGGTACAGGCAGGGGAAGAGACCCAGTACTTC
-	13	TRBJ2-3	-	TRBV28	CAIGGALTDTQYF	TGTGCCATCGGAGGGGCACTCACCGATACGCAGTATTTT
-	14	TRBJ1-2	-	TRBV28	CASSLSARVSGYTF	TGTGCCAGCAGTTTAAGCGCCAGGGTTAGTGGCTACACCTTC
TRBD1	15	TRBJ2-7	-	TRBV4-1	CASSQVGQGTYEQYF	TGCGCCAGCAGCCAAGTGGGACAGGGGACTTACGAGCAGTACTTC
-	11	TRBJ2-7	-	TRBV20-1	CSARAAYEQYF	TGCAGTGCTAGAGCGGCCTACGAGCAGTACTTC
TRBD2	17	TRBJ2-1	-	TRBV4-2	CASSQAQTSGRAGEQFF	TGTGCCAGCAGCCAAGCGCAAACTAGCGGGAGGGCAGGGGAGCAGTTCTTC
-	14	TRBJ1-5	few	TRBV30	CAWSIDSLNQPQHF	TGTGCCTGGAGTATAGACAGCCTCAATCAGCCCCAGCATTTT
TRBD1	15	TRBJ2-1	-	TRBV5-4	CASSARQGTDSKQFF	TGTGCCAGCAGCGCAAGACAGGGGACAGATTCTAAGCAGTTCTTC
-	14	TRBJ2-5	-	TRBV19	CASSIVVGKETQYF	TGTGCCAGTAGTATCGTCGTTGGGAAAGAGACCCAGTACTTC
TRBD1	18	TRBJ2-5	-	TRBV27	CASSPGTGATRSAETQYF	TGTGCCAGCAGCCCCGGGACAGGGGCAACCCGTTCAGCAGAGACCCAGTACTTC
TRBD2	17	TRBJ2-7	-	TRBV18	CASSPLLGLAGGGEQYF	TGTGCCAGCTCACCCCTTCTAGGACTAGCGGGAGGGGGCGAGCAGTACTTC
-	13	TRBJ2-3	-	TRBV18	CASSPLGTDTQYF	TGTGCCAGCTCACCACTTGGAACAGATACGCAGTATTTT
TRBD1	14	TRBJ2-7	-	TRBV19	CASSSGTGGDEQYF	TGTGCCAGTAGTAGCGGGACAGGGGGCGACGAGCAGTACTTC
TRBD1	16	TRBJ2-1	-	TRBV5-6	CASSWLGTVASNEQFF	TGTGCCAGCAGTTGGCTTGGGACAGTTGCTTCCAATGAGCAGTTCTTC
TRBD2	16	TRBJ2-1	-	TRBV4-1	CASSQETSGSPHEQFF	TGCGCCAGCAGCCAGGAGACTAGCGGGAGTCCCCATGAGCAGTTCTTC
TRBD2	14	TRBJ2-1	-	TRBV30	CAWSVGLETAEQFF	TGTGCCTGGAGTGTTGGACTAGAAACGGCTGAGCAGTTCTTC
TRBD1	14	TRBJ2-7	-	TRBV6-5	CASSRRTGADEQYF	TGTGCCAGCAGCCGTAGGACAGGGGCTGACGAGCAGTACTTC
TRBD2	17	TRBJ2-2	-	TRBV29-1	CSALGGSGKINTGELFF	TGCAGCGCTCTCGGGGGTAGCGGGAAGATTAACACCGGGGAGCTGTTTTTT
-	16	TRBJ2-1	-	TRBV7-6	CASSLSISSSSNEQFF	TGTGCCAGCAGCTTAAGTATATCCAGTTCGAGCAATGAGCAGTTCTTC
-	15	TRBJ2-6	-	TRBV30	CAWNKPGFGANVLTF	TGTGCCTGGAACAAGCCGGGTTTTGGGGCCAACGTCCTGACTTTC
-	15	TRBJ2-3	once	TRBV9	CASSVGNIYTDTQYF	TGTGCCAGCAGCGTAGGGAACATATACACAGATACGCAGTATTTT
-	13	TRBJ1-2	-	TRBV5-6	CASSPGQRDGYTF	TGTGCCAGCAGCCCAGGACAGCGGGATGGCTACACCTTC
TRBD2	15	TRBJ2-1	-	TRBV19	CASGGRGSSYNEQFF	TGTGCCAGCGGTGGGCGGGGGAGCTCCTACAATGAGCAGTTCTTC
TRBD1	16	TRBJ2-6	-	TRBV6-4	CASSGTGGSGANVLTF	TGTGCCAGCAGTGGGACAGGGGGCTCTGGGGCCAACGTCCTGACTTTC
-	14	TRBJ1-4	-	TRBV28	CATARGRNNEKLFF	TGTGCCACCGCCAGAGGCAGAAATAATGAAAAACTGTTTTTT
-	13	TRBJ1-2	-	TRBV4-1	CASSQDPGGGYTF	TGCGCCAGCAGCCAAGATCCAGGCGGCGGCTACACCTTC
-	16	TRBJ2-2	-	TRBV9	CASSVAVKHNTGELFF	TGTGCCAGCAGCGTAGCCGTAAAGCACAACACCGGGGAGCTGTTTTTT
TRBD1	14	TRBJ2-7	-	TRBV19	CASSTRQGSYEQYF	TGTGCCAGTAGTACCCGACAGGGCTCCTACGAGCAGTACTTC
TRBD1	14	TRBJ1-5	-	TRBV10-2	CASSQGTGVLPQHF	TGCGCCAGCAGTCAGGGGACAGGGGTCTTGCCCCAGCATTTT
-	14	TRBJ1-4	-	TRBV19	CASSIGPVNEKLFF	TGTGCCAGTAGTATAGGTCCGGTTAATGAAAAACTGTTTTTT
-	16	TRBJ2-7	-	TRBV5-1	CASRSGTPPRSYEQYF	TGCGCCAGCAGATCCGGGACGCCCCCCAGGTCCTACGAGCAGTACTTC
TRBD2	16	TRBJ2-2	-	TRBV5-1	CASSFDLAVNTGELFF	TGCGCCAGCAGCTTTGATCTAGCGGTGAACACCGGGGAGCTGTTTTTT
-	13	TRBJ2-7	-	TRBV28	CASSQTGTYEQYF	TGTGCCAGCTCCCAAACAGGGACCTACGAGCAGTACTTC
-	13	TRBJ1-1	-	TRBV6-6	CASTLQVNTEAFF	TGTGCCAGCACTCTTCAGGTAAACACTGAAGCTTTCTTT
-	15	TRBJ1-1	-	TRBV30	CAWIWKFASGTEAFF	TGTGCCTGGATTTGGAAGTTTGCATCAGGCACTGAAGCTTTCTTT
-	13	TRBJ2-2	-	TRBV9	CASSVDYTGELFF	TGTGCCAGCAGCGTAGACTACACCGGGGAGCTGTTTTTT
-	14	TRBJ1-5	-	TRBV28	CASSFGGVGGPQHF	TGTGCCAGCAGTTTTGGAGGGGTGGGAGGGCCCCAGCATTTT
TRBD1	13	TRBJ1-3	-	TRBV6-5	CASREGAGNTIYF	TGTGCCAGCAGAGAGGGGGCAGGAAACACCATATATTTT
TRBD2	13	TRBJ2-3	-	TRBV10-3	CAISPAGRDTQYF	TGTGCCATCAGTCCAGCGGGAAGGGATACGCAGTATTTT
-	17	TRBJ1-2	-	TRBV21-1	CASSKVGRTRSDYGYTF	TGTGCCAGCAGCAAAGTTGGCAGGACCCGCTCCGACTATGGCTACACCTTC
-	13	TRBJ2-7	-	TRBV2	CASRRTGVGEQYF	TGTGCCAGCAGGCGAACGGGGGTTGGCGAGCAGTACTTC
-	11	TRBJ1-1	few	TRBV18	CASAGGDEAFF	TGTGCCAGCGCTGGGGGGGACGAAGCTTTCTTT
-	12	TRBJ1-5	few	TRBV28	CASSSLPEPQHF	TGTGCCAGCAGTTCCTTACCAGAACCCCAGCATTTT